A selection of T cell receptor beta chains follows, all from one sample in a study of shared clonotypes between healthy human individuals. Generated by immunoSEQ multiplex PCR, the TCRdb table keeps only in-frame clones and is missing some. Of 2 million to 3 million clones listed, 90% to 95% are singletons. Sequences were obtained from naive CD4+ T cells from PBMCs. Receptors were obtained from a man younger than 30 in good health. Some clones in this sample may be carry-over from other donors' samples. Each CDR3 is given with its conserved first and last residue. Each record gives: CDR3 protein, CDR3 DNA, J gene, D gene, clone size, V gene. A D gene is named only where the DNA matches it firmly. Only some rows state a clone size, as once, few, many or a class for expanded clones.

CDR3: CASSQDPVASSADTQYF
DNA: TGTGCCAGCAGCCAAGACCCCGTAGCTAGCAGTGCAGATACGCAGTATTTT
J: TRBJ2-3
D: .
size: .
V: TRBV4-2

CDR3: CASSPDRTSYEQYF
DNA: TGTGCCAGCAGCCCGGACAGGACCTCCTACGAGCAGTACTTC
J: TRBJ2-7
D: TRBD1
size: .
V: TRBV5-4

CDR3: CASSLPGPGNTIYF
DNA: TGTGCCAGCAGTTTACCTGGGCCCGGAAACACCATATATTTT
J: TRBJ1-3
D: .
size: .
V: TRBV28

CDR3: CASSGLAGVNSLAPGYGEQFF
DNA: TGTGCCAGCAGCGGGCTAGCGGGAGTAAATTCTTTAGCCCCGGGGTACGGTGAGCAGTTCTTC
J: TRBJ2-1
D: TRBD2
size: .
V: TRBV7-3

CDR3: CASISPGRGTGELFF
DNA: TGTGCCAGTATCAGTCCCGGGAGAGGGACCGGGGAGCTGTTTTTT
J: TRBJ2-2
D: .
size: .
V: TRBV19

CDR3: CASPDYEQYF
DNA: TGTGCCTCCCCCGATTACGAGCAGTACTTC
J: TRBJ2-7
D: .
size: .
V: TRBV30

CDR3: CASSLAMMADSNQPQHF
DNA: TGTGCCAGCAGCTTGGCAATGATGGCAGATAGCAATCAGCCCCAGCATTTT
J: TRBJ1-5
D: .
size: .
V: TRBV5-8

CDR3: CASSRGLAGGAGSYNEQFF
DNA: TGCGCCAGCAGCCGGGGACTAGCGGGAGGCGCCGGCTCCTACAATGAGCAGTTCTTC
J: TRBJ2-1
D: TRBD2
size: once
V: TRBV5-1

CDR3: CASSSAQGYNEQFF
DNA: TGTGCCAGCAGTTCAGCTCAGGGTTACAATGAGCAGTTCTTC
J: TRBJ2-1
D: .
size: .
V: TRBV2

CDR3: CASSVVGGDGYTF
DNA: TGTGCCAGCAGCGTAGTAGGGGGCGATGGCTACACCTTC
J: TRBJ1-2
D: TRBD1
size: .
V: TRBV9

CDR3: CASSPRRVAKNIQYF
DNA: TGTGCCAGCAGCCCCAGGCGGGTAGCCAAAAACATTCAGTACTTC
J: TRBJ2-4
D: .
size: .
V: TRBV7-2

CDR3: CASRLDGHNEQFF
DNA: TGTGCCAGCAGGCTGGACGGACACAATGAGCAGTTCTTC
J: TRBJ2-1
D: .
size: .
V: TRBV2

CDR3: CASVPPGGKGWETQYF
DNA: TGTGCCAGCGTCCCACCTGGGGGAAAGGGGTGGGAGACCCAGTACTTC
J: TRBJ2-5
D: .
size: .
V: TRBV7-6

CDR3: CATSTGGQPQHF
DNA: TGTGCCACCTCCACGGGGGGTCAGCCCCAGCATTTT
J: TRBJ1-5
D: .
size: .
V: TRBV28

CDR3: CASSFLRGETQYF
DNA: TGTGCCAGCAGTTTCCTACGGGGAGAGACCCAGTACTTC
J: TRBJ2-5
D: .
size: .
V: TRBV27

CDR3: CATSFPGEAFF
DNA: TGTGCCACCAGCTTTCCCGGTGAAGCTTTCTTT
J: TRBJ1-1
D: .
size: .
V: TRBV15

CDR3: CASSLTGGETQYF
DNA: TGCGCCAGCAGCTTGACGGGCGGGGAGACCCAGTACTTC
J: TRBJ2-5
D: .
size: .
V: TRBV5-1

CDR3: CASSLMLAATGELFF
DNA: TGTGCCAGCAGCTTAATGCTAGCGGCCACCGGGGAGCTGTTTTTT
J: TRBJ2-2
D: TRBD2
size: .
V: TRBV7-2

CDR3: CASSPRLDRETQYF
DNA: TGCGCCAGCAGCCCTAGACTAGACAGAGAGACCCAGTACTTC
J: TRBJ2-5
D: .
size: .
V: TRBV5-1

CDR3: CASSLTGQSTDTQYF
DNA: TGTGCCAGCAGCCTCACGGGACAGAGCACAGATACGCAGTATTTT
J: TRBJ2-3
D: TRBD1
size: .
V: TRBV7-2

CDR3: CASSRDSFSLGQHF
DNA: TGTGCCAGCAGCCGGGACTCCTTCTCCCTTGGCCAGCATTTT
J: TRBJ1-5
D: .
size: .
V: TRBV5-5

CDR3: CASSFRRRANSNQPQHF
DNA: TGTGCCAGCAGCTTTAGAAGACGGGCAAATAGCAATCAGCCCCAGCATTTT
J: TRBJ1-5
D: .
size: .
V: TRBV28

CDR3: CASSISGSASYEQYF
DNA: TGTGCCAGCAGCATTAGCGGGAGTGCATCCTACGAGCAGTACTTC
J: TRBJ2-7
D: TRBD2
size: .
V: TRBV14

CDR3: CASSLRAGAGSQPQHF
DNA: TGTGCCAGCAGTTTAAGGGCAGGGGCTGGTAGTCAGCCCCAGCATTTT
J: TRBJ1-5
D: .
size: .
V: TRBV27

CDR3: CASSAGTGLLFGAFF
DNA: TGTGCCAGCAGTGCCGGGACAGGGTTATTATTTGGAGCTTTCTTT
J: TRBJ1-1
D: TRBD1
size: .
V: TRBV28

CDR3: CASSPGAGGGGYNEQFF
DNA: TGTGCCAGCAGCCCGGGGGCAGGGGGTGGTGGTTACAATGAGCAGTTCTTC
J: TRBJ2-1
D: .
size: .
V: TRBV7-9

CDR3: CASSPGGGPEAFF
DNA: TGCGCCAGCAGCCCGGGGGGAGGGCCTGAAGCTTTCTTT
J: TRBJ1-1
D: .
size: once
V: TRBV5-1

CDR3: CATSRGKRSTYNEQFF
DNA: TGTGCCACCAGCAGAGGCAAGCGATCCACTTACAATGAGCAGTTCTTC
J: TRBJ2-1
D: .
size: .
V: TRBV15

CDR3: CASSRLVAYEQYF
DNA: TGTGCCAGCAGCCGCCTTGTTGCCTACGAGCAGTACTTC
J: TRBJ2-7
D: .
size: .
V: TRBV7-8